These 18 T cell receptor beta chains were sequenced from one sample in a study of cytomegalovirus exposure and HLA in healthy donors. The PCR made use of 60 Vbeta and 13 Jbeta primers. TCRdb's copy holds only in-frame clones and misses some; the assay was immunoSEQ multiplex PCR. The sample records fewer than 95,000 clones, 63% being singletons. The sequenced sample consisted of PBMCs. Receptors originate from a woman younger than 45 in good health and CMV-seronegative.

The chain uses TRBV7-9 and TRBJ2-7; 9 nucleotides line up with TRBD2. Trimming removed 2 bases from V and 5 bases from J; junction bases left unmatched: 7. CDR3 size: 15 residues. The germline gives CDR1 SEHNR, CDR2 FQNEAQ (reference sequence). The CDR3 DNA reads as TGTGCCAGCAGCTTAAAGCGGGAGGATTATAACGAGCAGTACTTC. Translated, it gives CASSLKREDYNEQYF.

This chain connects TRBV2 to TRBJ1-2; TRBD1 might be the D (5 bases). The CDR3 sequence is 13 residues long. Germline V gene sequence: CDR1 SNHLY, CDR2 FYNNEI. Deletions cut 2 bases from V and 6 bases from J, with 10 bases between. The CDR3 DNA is TGTGCCAGCAGTGAAACCAGGGAACATGGCTACACCTTC. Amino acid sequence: CASSETREHGYTF.

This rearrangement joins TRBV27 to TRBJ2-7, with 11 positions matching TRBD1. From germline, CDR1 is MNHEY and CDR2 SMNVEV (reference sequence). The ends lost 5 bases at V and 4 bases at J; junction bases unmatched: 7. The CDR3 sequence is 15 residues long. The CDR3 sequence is CASSLRTGGVYEQYF. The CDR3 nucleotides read TGTGCCAGCAGTCTCAGGACAGGGGGCGTATACGAGCAGTACTTC.

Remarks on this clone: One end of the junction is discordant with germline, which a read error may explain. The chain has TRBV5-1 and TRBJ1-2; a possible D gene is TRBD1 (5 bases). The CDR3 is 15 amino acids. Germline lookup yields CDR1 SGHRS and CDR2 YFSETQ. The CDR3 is CANSLAQGQSYGYTF. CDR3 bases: TGCGCCAACAGCTTGGCCCAGGGTCAGAGCTATGGCTACACCTTC. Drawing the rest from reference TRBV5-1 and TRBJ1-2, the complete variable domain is KAGVTQTPRYLIKTRGQQVTLSCSPISGHRSVSWYQQTPGQGLQFLFEYFSETQRNKGNFPGRFSGRQFSNSRSEMNVSTLELGDSALYLCANSLAQGQSYGYTFGSGTRLTVV.

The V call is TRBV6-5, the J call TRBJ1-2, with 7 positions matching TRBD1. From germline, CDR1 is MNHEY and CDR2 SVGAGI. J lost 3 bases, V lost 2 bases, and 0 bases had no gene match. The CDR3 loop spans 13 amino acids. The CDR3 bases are TGTGCCAGCAGTTACACAGGGGACTATGGCTACACCTTC. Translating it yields CASSYTGDYGYTF.

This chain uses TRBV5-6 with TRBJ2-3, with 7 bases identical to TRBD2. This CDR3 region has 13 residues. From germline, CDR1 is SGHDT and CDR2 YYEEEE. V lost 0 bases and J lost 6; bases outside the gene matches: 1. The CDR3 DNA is TGTGCCAGCAGCTTGGCCGGGGGGGATACGCAGTATTTT. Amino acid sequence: CASSLAGGDTQYF.

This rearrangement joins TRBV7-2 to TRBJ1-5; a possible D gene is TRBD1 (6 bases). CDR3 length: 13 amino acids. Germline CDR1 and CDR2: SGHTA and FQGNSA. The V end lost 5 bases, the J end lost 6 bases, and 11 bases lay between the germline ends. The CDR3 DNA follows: TGTGCCAGCAGCGACACAGGGTTTCAGCCCCAGCATTTT. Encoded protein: CASSDTGFQPQHF.

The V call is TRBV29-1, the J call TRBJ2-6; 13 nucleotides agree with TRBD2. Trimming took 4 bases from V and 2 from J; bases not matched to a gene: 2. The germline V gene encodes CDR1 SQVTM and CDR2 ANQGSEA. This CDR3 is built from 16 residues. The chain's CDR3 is CSVAGTSGTGANVLTF. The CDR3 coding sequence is TGCAGCGTTGCCGGGACTAGCGGGACTGGGGCCAACGTCCTGACTTTC.

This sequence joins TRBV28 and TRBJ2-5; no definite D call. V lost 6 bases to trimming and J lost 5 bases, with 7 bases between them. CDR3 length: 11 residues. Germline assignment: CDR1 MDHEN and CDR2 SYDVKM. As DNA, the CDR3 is TGTGCCAGCAGCGAGTGGGAGACCCAGTACTTC. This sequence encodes CASSEWETQYF.

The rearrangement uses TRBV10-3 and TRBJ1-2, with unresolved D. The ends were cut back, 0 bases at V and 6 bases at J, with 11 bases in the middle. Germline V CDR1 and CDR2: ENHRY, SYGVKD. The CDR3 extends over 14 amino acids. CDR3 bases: TGTGCCATCAGTGAGTCTAGGGAGTGGAATGGCTACACCTTC. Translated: CAISESREWNGYTF.

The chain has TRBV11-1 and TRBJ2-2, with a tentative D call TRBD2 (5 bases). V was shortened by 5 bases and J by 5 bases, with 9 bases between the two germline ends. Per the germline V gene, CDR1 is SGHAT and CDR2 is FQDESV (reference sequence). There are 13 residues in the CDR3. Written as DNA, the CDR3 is TGTGCCAGCAGCCTAAGGGAGACCGGGGAGCTGTTTTTT. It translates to CASSLRETGELFF. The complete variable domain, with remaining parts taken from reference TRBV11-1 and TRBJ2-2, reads EAEVAQSPRYKITEKSQAVAFWCDPISGHATLYWYRQILGQGPELLVQFQDESVVDDSQLPKDRFSAERLKGVDSTLKIQPAELGDSAMYLCASSLRETGELFFGEGSRLTVL.

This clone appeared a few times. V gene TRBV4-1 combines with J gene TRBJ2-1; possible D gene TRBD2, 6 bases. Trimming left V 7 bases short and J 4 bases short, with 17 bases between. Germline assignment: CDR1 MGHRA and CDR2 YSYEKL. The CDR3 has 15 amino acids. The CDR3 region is CASTRVAALYNEQFF. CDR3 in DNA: TGCGCCAGCACCCGCGTAGCGGCACTATACAATGAGCAGTTCTTC.

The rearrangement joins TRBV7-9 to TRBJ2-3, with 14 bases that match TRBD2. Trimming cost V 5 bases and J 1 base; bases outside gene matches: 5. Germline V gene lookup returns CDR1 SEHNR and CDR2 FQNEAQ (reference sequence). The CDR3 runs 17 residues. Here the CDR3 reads CASSPGLAGGRTDTQYF. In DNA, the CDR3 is TGTGCCAGCAGCCCCGGACTAGCGGGGGGCCGCACAGATACGCAGTATTTT.

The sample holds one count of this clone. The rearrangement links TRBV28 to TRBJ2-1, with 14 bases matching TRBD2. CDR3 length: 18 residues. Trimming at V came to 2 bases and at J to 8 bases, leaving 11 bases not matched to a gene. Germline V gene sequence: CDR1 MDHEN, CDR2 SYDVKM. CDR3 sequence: CASSLTGGLAGGNDEQFF. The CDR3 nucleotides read TGTGCCAGCAGTTTAACGGGTGGACTAGCGGGAGGCAATGATGAGCAGTTCTTC.

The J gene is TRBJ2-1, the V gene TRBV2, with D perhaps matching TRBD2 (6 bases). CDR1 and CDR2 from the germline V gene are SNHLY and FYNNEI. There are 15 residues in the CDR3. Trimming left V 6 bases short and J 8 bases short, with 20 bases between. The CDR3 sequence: CASRAAAGWGHEQFF. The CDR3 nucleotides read TGTGCCAGCAGAGCCGCGGCGGGGTGGGGACATGAGCAGTTCTTC.

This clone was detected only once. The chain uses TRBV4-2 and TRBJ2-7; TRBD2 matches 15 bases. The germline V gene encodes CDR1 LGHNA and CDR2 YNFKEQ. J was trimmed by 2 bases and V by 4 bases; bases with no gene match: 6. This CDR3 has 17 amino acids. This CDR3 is CASSRAGTSGGTYEQYF. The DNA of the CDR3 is TGTGCCAGCAGCCGCGCCGGGACTAGCGGGGGGACCTACGAGCAGTACTTC.

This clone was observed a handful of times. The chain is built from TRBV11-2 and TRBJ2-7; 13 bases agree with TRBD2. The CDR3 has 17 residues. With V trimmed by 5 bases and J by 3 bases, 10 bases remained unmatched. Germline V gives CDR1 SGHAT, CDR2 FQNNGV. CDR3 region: CASSPRTSGRGSYEQYF. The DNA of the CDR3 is TGTGCCAGCAGCCCCCGGACTAGCGGGAGAGGTAGCTACGAGCAGTACTTC.

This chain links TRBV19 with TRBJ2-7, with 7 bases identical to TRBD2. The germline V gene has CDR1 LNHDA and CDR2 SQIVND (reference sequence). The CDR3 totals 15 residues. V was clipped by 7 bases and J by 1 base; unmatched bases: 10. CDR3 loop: CASTLSSGGSYEQYF. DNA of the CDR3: TGTGCCAGTACACTCTCTAGCGGAGGATCCTACGAGCAGTACTTC.